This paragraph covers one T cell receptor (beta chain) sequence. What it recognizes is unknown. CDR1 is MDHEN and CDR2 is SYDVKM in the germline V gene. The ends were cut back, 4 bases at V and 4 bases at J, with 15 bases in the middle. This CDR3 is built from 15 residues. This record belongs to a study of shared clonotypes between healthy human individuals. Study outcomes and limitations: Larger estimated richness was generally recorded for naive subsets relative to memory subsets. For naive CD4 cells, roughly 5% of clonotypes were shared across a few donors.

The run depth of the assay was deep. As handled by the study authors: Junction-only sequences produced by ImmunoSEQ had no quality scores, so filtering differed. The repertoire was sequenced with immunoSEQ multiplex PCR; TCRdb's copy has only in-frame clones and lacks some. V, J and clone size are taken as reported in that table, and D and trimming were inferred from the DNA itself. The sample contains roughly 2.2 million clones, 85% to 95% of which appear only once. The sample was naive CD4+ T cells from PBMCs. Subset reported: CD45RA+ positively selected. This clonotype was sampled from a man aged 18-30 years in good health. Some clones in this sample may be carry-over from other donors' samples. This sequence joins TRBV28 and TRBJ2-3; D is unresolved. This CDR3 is CASSSGILHSDTQYF. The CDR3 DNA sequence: TGTGCCAGCAGTTCAGGAATCCTTCATTCAGATACGCAGTATTTT.